This T cell receptor (beta chain) was obtained from a study of PD-1 blockade in classical Hodgkin lymphoma. Points from the study as a whole: Baseline TCR diversity was reportedly lower in newly diagnosed patients than healthy donors. The authors have not defined what causes the repertoire differences, possibly disease activity or prior therapy.

Clones were read by immunoSEQ multiplex PCR, and TCRdb kept only the in-frame ones, dropping some. In the table there are 25,000 to 35,000 clones, 85% to 95% of which are singletons. Of note for this clone: The target antigen is unknown.

Germline values: CDR1 SGHRS, CDR2 YFSETQ. The V gene end was trimmed by 2 bases and the J gene end by 0 bases; junction bases not matched to a gene: 2. The CDR3 is 15 amino acids. Time point indicated: newly diagnosed, previously untreated cHL patient sample. Untreated, newly diagnosed classical Hodgkin lymphoma PBMCs served for comparison. Sequencing was done on a sample of peripheral blood mononuclear cells (PBMCs). This chain uses TRBV5-1 with TRBJ2-3; 8 bases are shared with TRBD1. The sequence derives from a human donor with classical Hodgkin lymphoma. This CDR3 is CASSFGQGSTDTQYF. As DNA, the CDR3 is TGCGCCAGCAGCTTCGGACAGGGTAGCACAGATACGCAGTATTTT.